This entry lists 27 T cell receptor beta chains sequenced from one sample in a study of T cell repertoires in cytomegalovirus infection (dated by TCRdb to between 2019 and 2020). Sequencing was performed on an Illumina HiSeq 1500. TCRdb trimmed public reads at Q25 via fastp, called clones via MiXCR and kept in-frame beta chains. Rows matching on CDR3 protein sequence are summarized as one entry with the most common DNA and genes. The sample contains approximately 500,000 distinct CDR3 sequences, 30% to 35% of them found a single time. 15% to 20% of the sample rests with the top ten. Their target antigens are unknown. Sample treatment or condition, as interpreted from the label and publication: in vitro stimulation with specific CMV peptide epitopes to enrich CMV-specific T cells. The sample here was cultured PBMCs, taken from culture after CMV antigen stimulation. The receptors come from a human donor in good health (CMV status not recorded). Some clones in this sample may be carry-over from other donors' samples.

The chain combines TRBV5-1 with TRBJ2-5; D perhaps matches TRBD1 (6 bases). The V end lost 5 bases, the J end lost 1 base, and 6 bases lay between the germline ends. This CDR3 comprises 12 residues. Germline CDR1 is SGHRS and CDR2 is YFSETQ. The CDR3 loop reads CASRQGQETQYF. CDR3 DNA: TGCGCCAGCAGACAGGGCCAAGAGACCCAGTACTTC.

This clonotype has at least ten counts. The chain combines TRBV7-9 with TRBJ2-5; TRBD2 aligns across 8 bases. V lost 5 bases to trimming and J lost 4 bases; unmatched junction nucleotides: 12. The CDR3 has 16 amino acids. Germline-derived CDR1 and CDR2 are SEHNR and FQNEAQ (reference sequence). The DNA of the CDR3 is TGTGCCAGCAGCCCGCGGGGGAGCGGGAGCAGAGAGACCCAGTACTTC. Translating it yields CASSPRGSGSRETQYF.

There are many counts of this clonotype. This rearrangement joins TRBV12-3 or TRBV12-4 to TRBJ1-4, with D unclear. The length of the CDR3 is 14 residues. Trimming took off 2 bases at V and 4 bases at J, with 8 bases between the two ends. CDR3 nucleotides: TGTGCCAGCAGTTTAAGCGGAATTAATGAAAAACTGTTTTTT. Amino acids: CASSLSGINEKLFF.

The J gene is TRBJ2-1, the V gene TRBV20-1; 8 positions match TRBD2. Losses at the gene ends were 0 bases for V and 9 bases for J; bases not matched to a gene: 10. Germline loops: CDR1 DFQATT, CDR2 SNEGSKA (reference sequence). This CDR3 comprises 15 residues. The CDR3 here is CSARDRLAGLSEQFF. DNA for the CDR3: TGCAGTGCTAGAGATCGCCTAGCGGGTTTGTCTGAGCAGTTCTTC.

This clonotype has just a few counts. The rearrangement uses TRBV11-2 and TRBJ1-5; D is possibly TRBD1 (5 bases). Trimming shortened V by 5 bases and J by 7 bases, and 15 bases separated the two germline ends. The CDR3 spans 14 residues. The germline gives CDR1 SGHAT, CDR2 FQNNGV. CDR3 sequence (DNA): TGTGCCAGCAGCGGTCTAGGGGATGGACAGCCCCAGCATTTT. Amino acids: CASSGLGDGQPQHF.

Many counts were recorded for this clonotype. The chain couples TRBV7-2 to TRBJ2-6; D might be TRBD2 (6 bases). Trimming removed 4 bases at V and 0 bases at J, with 19 bases between. Looked up from germline, CDR1 is SGHTA and CDR2 is FQGNSA. The CDR3 loop spans 19 amino acids. DNA of the CDR3: TGTGCCAGCAGCTCCCTCCGTTTCGGGGGATTCTCTGGGGCCAACGTCCTGACTTTC. Residues: CASSSLRFGGFSGANVLTF. The complete variable domain, with remaining parts taken from reference TRBV7-2 and TRBJ2-6, reads GAGVSQSPSNKVTEKGKDVELRCDPISGHTALYWYRQSLGQGLEFLIYFQGNSAPDKSGLPSDRFSAERTGGSVSTLTIQRTQQEDSAVYLCASSSLRFGGFSGANVLTFGAGSRLTVL.

This clonotype was recorded a few times. The gene calls are TRBV4-2 and TRBJ2-3; TRBD2 matches 15 bases. CDR3 length: 19 residues. Looked up from germline, CDR1 is LGHNA and CDR2 is YNFKEQ. Trimming cost V 4 bases and J 3 bases; bases outside gene matches: 11. The CDR3 DNA sequence: TGTGCCAGCAGCCGTTCGGGGACTAGCGGGAGGCGAAGGACAGATACGCAGTATTTT. Amino acids: CASSRSGTSGRRRTDTQYF.

The chain combines TRBV29-1 with TRBJ1-1, with D unresolved. The length of the CDR3 is 12 residues. Germline CDR1 SQVTM, CDR2 ANQGSEA. V was shortened by 4 bases and J by 4 bases, with 10 bases between the two germline ends. The CDR3 is CSVVTGFTEAFF. The CDR3, as DNA: TGCAGCGTTGTCACGGGTTTCACTGAAGCTTTCTTT.

V usage is TRBV19 and J usage is TRBJ2-2, with D uncertain. The germline V gene encodes CDR1 LNHDA and CDR2 SQIVND (reference sequence). The V end lost 0 bases, the J end lost 0 bases, and 11 bases lay between the germline ends. The CDR3 runs 17 residues. CDR3 DNA: TGTGCCAGTAGTATAGACCCCAGTTTCCCGAACACCGGGGAGCTGTTTTTT. Amino acid sequence: CASSIDPSFPNTGELFF.

V gene TRBV7-2 combines with J gene TRBJ1-1, with TRBD1 matching over 7 bases. The CDR3 totals 15 residues. The germline V gene encodes CDR1 SGHTA and CDR2 FQGNSA. The J segment lost 0 bases and the V segment lost 5 bases, leaving 6 bases of the junction unmatched. This chain's CDR3 is CASSGYRGVNTEAFF. The CDR3 DNA is TGTGCCAGCAGCGGATACAGGGGTGTGAACACTGAAGCTTTCTTT.

The sample holds a few counts of this clonotype. The chain is built from TRBV12-3 or TRBV12-4 and TRBJ1-5; no reliable D call. The CDR3 is 17 residues long. Trimming took off 1 base at V and 3 bases at J, with 16 bases between the two ends. The CDR3 region is CASSLGLGLQANQPQHF. The CDR3 nucleotides are TGTGCCAGCAGTTTAGGCCTAGGCCTCCAGGCCAATCAGCCCCAGCATTTT.

This clonotype was picked up a small number of times. This chain uses TRBV12-3 or TRBV12-4 with TRBJ2-2; 8 nucleotides match TRBD1. Trimming at V came to 5 bases and at J to 6 bases, leaving 5 bases not matched to a gene. The CDR3 is made up of 14 amino acids. The CDR3 region is CASSPRQGPGELFF. Here the CDR3 DNA reads TGTGCCAGCAGTCCGCGACAGGGGCCCGGGGAGCTGTTTTTT.

This clonotype turned up a few times. The V gene is TRBV7-2, the J gene TRBJ2-3, with 10 bases fitting TRBD2. This CDR3 is built from 18 residues. Per the germline V gene, CDR1 is SGHTA and CDR2 is FQGNSA. Unmatched junction bases numbered 9, after V lost 3 bases and J lost 0 bases. The CDR3 region is CASSFRLAGWASTDTQYF. In nucleotides, the CDR3 is TGTGCCAGCAGCTTCCGACTAGCGGGTTGGGCTAGCACAGATACGCAGTATTTT.

This clonotype was counted between two and nine times. This chain uses TRBV12-3 or TRBV12-4 with TRBJ2-1, with D unclear. The V gene lost 5 bases and the J gene lost 9 bases, with 11 bases spanning the gap. The CDR3 length is 12 residues. Here the CDR3 DNA reads TGTGCCAGCAGTCGCAGGTGGATTGAGCAGTTCTTC. Translating it yields CASSRRWIEQFF.

The chain recombines TRBV19 with TRBJ2-7, with 9 bases matching TRBD1. This CDR3 contains 16 residues. Unmatched junction bases numbered 17, after V lost 8 bases and J lost 6 bases. Germline V CDR1 and CDR2: LNHDA, SQIVND (reference sequence). Here the CDR3 reads CASDKNPGQGSSEQYF. CDR3 nucleotides: TGTGCCAGTGACAAAAATCCGGGACAGGGATCGTCCGAGCAGTACTTC.

J is TRBJ1-2 and V is TRBV4-1; D not certain. Germline CDR1 reads MGHRA; CDR2 reads YSYEKL. The germline V and J ends were trimmed by 4 bases and 0 bases, with 9 bases remaining between them. The CDR3 spans 14 residues. The CDR3 coding sequence is TGCGCCAGCAGCCCCCTCGGAACTAACTATGGCTACACCTTC. It specifies CASSPLGTNYGYTF.

Only a few counts were recorded for this clonotype. V and J are TRBV7-8 and TRBJ2-1; weak D call: TRBD1 (5 bases). CDR1 SGHVS and CDR2 FQNEAQ come from the germline V gene. The CDR3 sequence is 11 residues long. V lost 8 bases, J lost 4 bases, and 6 bases lay in between. The CDR3 DNA is TGTGCCAGCGCAGGGTACAATGAGCAGTTCTTC. Encoded protein: CASAGYNEQFF.

V gene TRBV7-2 combines with J gene TRBJ1-5; 9 nucleotides match TRBD1. Germline CDR1 and CDR2: SGHTA and FQGNSA. This CDR3 comprises 16 residues. Germline trimming cut 4 bases from V and 0 bases from J; bases unmatched to any gene: 4. CDR3 sequence: CASSSPTGGSNQPQHF. The CDR3 DNA reads as TGTGCCAGCAGCTCCCCGACAGGGGGTAGCAATCAGCCCCAGCATTTT. The full variable domain, its missing parts supplied by reference TRBV7-2 and TRBJ1-5, is GAGVSQSPSNKVTEKGKDVELRCDPISGHTALYWYRQSLGQGLEFLIYFQGNSAPDKSGLPSDRFSAERTGGSVSTLTIQRTQQEDSAVYLCASSSPTGGSNQPQHFGDGTRLSIL.

CDR3 DNA: TGTGCCAGCACCCACGGGACCCCGAACACTGAAGCTTTCTTT. It is translated as CASTHGTPNTEAFF. The chain employs TRBV12-3 or TRBV12-4 and TRBJ1-1, with D possibly matching TRBD1 (5 bases). The CDR3 is made up of 14 amino acids. V was clipped by 7 bases and J by 1 base, with 13 bases between them.

This sequence joins TRBV7-9 and TRBJ2-7; D possibly corresponds to TRBD2 (5 bases). The V gene's germline CDR1 is SEHNR and CDR2 FQNEAQ (reference sequence). The CDR3 consists of 16 residues. V was clipped by 3 bases and J by 4 bases, with 19 bases between them. CDR3 DNA: TGTGCCAGCAGCTTCCCACACGGGAAGGAGGCTTACGAGCAGTACTTC. Its protein product is CASSFPHGKEAYEQYF.

This clonotype has a handful of counts. This sequence joins TRBV5-4 and TRBJ2-1; D perhaps matches TRBD2 (6 bases). Germline CDR1 reads SGHNT; CDR2 reads YYREEE (reference sequence). V was pared by 4 bases and J by 8 bases, with 19 bases between. The CDR3 has 15 residues. The CDR3 loop reads CASSRDFGGFDEQFF. The CDR3 DNA reads TGTGCCAGCAGCCGGGACTTTGGGGGGTTCGATGAGCAGTTCTTC.

The rearrangement uses TRBV5-6 and TRBJ1-5; D ambiguous. Trimming left V 3 bases short and J 5 bases short, with 12 bases between. The CDR3 sequence is 14 residues long. The germline V gene has CDR1 SGHDT and CDR2 YYEEEE. The CDR3: CASSSTGRDQPQHF. In DNA form, the CDR3 reads TGTGCCAGCAGCTCCACCGGGCGAGATCAGCCCCAGCATTTT. Full variable domain (rest looked up from reference TRBV5-6 and TRBJ1-5): DAGVTQSPTHLIKTRGQQVTLRCSPKSGHDTVSWYQQALGQGPQFIFQYYEEEERQRGNFPDRFSGHQFPNYSSELNVNALLLGDSALYLCASSSTGRDQPQHFGDGTRLSIL.

This chain connects TRBV28 to TRBJ2-1; D is perhaps TRBD2 (5 bases). V shed 7 bases and J shed 9 bases, with 10 bases lying between them. This CDR3 has 11 residues. Germline V gene sequence: CDR1 MDHEN, CDR2 SYDVKM. CDR3 DNA sequence: TGTGCCAGCATCGGGGAGAGTGAGCAGTTCTTC. Its protein product is CASIGESEQFF. Full variable domain (missing parts from reference TRBV28 and TRBJ2-1): DVKVTQSSRYLVKRTGEKVFLECVQDMDHENMFWYRQDPGLGLRLIYFSYDVKMKEKGDIPEGYSVSREKKERFSLILESASTNQTSMYLCASIGESEQFFGPGTRLTVL.

This clonotype appeared a few times. V usage is TRBV6-1 and J usage is TRBJ2-7; D is unresolved. The germline gives CDR1 MNHNS, CDR2 SASEGT. CDR3 length: 13 amino acids. The ends were cut back, 6 bases at V and 4 bases at J, with 13 bases in the middle. For the CDR3, the DNA is TGTGCCAGCAGCCCCAAGACGGGTTACGAGCAGTACGTC. It is translated as CASSPKTGYEQYV.

V and J are TRBV28 and TRBJ2-3; the match to TRBD2 covers 8 bases. Germline V CDR1 and CDR2: MDHEN, SYDVKM. The V gene end was trimmed by 5 bases and the J gene end by 5 bases; junction bases not matched to a gene: 6. This CDR3 comprises 14 residues. The CDR3 reads CASSTSGGRDTQYF. The DNA of the CDR3 is TGTGCCAGCAGTACTAGCGGCGGTAGAGATACGCAGTATTTT. The entire variable domain, with the rest obtained from reference TRBV28 and TRBJ2-3, is as follows: DVKVTQSSRYLVKRTGEKVFLECVQDMDHENMFWYRQDPGLGLRLIYFSYDVKMKEKGDIPEGYSVSREKKERFSLILESASTNQTSMYLCASSTSGGRDTQYFGPGTRLTVL.

This clonotype came up a few times. The chain joins TRBV7-2 to TRBJ2-4; 15 positions agree with TRBD2. V dropped 3 bases and J dropped 0; count of bases not matched to a gene: 0. The CDR3 totals 17 residues. The germline V gene encodes CDR1 SGHTA and CDR2 FQGNSA. CDR3 sequence reads: CASSLGLAGGAKNIQYF. DNA for the CDR3: TGTGCCAGCAGCTTGGGACTAGCGGGGGGAGCCAAAAACATTCAGTACTTC.

This clonotype is a singleton in its sample. The rearrangement joins TRBV5-1 to TRBJ2-1, with 7 positions matching TRBD1. V lost 3 bases, J lost 2 bases, and 2 bases stayed unmatched. This CDR3 is built from 14 residues. The germline V gene has CDR1 SGHRS and CDR2 YFSETQ. The CDR3 coding sequence is TGCGCCAGCAGCTGGGACAGTACCTACAATGAGCAGTTCTTC. Translation gives CASSWDSTYNEQFF.